Sequencing of this T cell receptor (beta chain) was carried out in a study of CD8+ T cells in alopecia areata. Study background: For the treated group, dosing was oral tofacitinib at 5 to 10 mg twice daily. Treatment with tofacitinib (6 to 18 months) was followed by 6 months off drug.

Whole-study findings and limits: When scalp samples are sequenced, resident alphabeta T cells of normal skin are also captured. Compared with normal scalp, lesional scalp had higher clonality and more expanded CD8+ clones.

The authors extracted RNA and reverse transcribed it into cDNA as the sequencing template. Assay used: immunoSEQ multiplex PCR; TCRdb lists only in-frame clones, some missing. The table records about 160,000 clones, 87% of them present only once. V dropped 6 bases and J dropped 0 bases, with 15 bases sitting between them. The CDR3 runs 14 residues. The germline V gene has CDR1 GTSNPN and CDR2 SVGIG (reference sequence). As concerns this clone: The antigen remains undetermined.

The receptor was derived from a human donor with alopecia areata. The chain is built from TRBV30 and TRBJ2-7; D possibly matches TRBD1 or TRBD2 (6 bases each). The specimen was CD8+ T cells sorted from blood, collected at week 0. The CDR3 loop reads CACERGTNSYEQYF. In nucleotides, the CDR3 is TGTGCCTGTGAACGGGGGACAAACTCCTACGAGCAGTACTTC. Drawing the rest from reference TRBV30 and TRBJ2-7, the complete variable domain is SQTIHQWPATLVQPVGSPLSLECTVEGTSNPNLYWYRQAAGRGLQLLFYSVGIGQISSEVPQNLSASRPQDRQFILSSKKLLLSDSGFYLCACERGTNSYEQYFGPGTRLTVT.